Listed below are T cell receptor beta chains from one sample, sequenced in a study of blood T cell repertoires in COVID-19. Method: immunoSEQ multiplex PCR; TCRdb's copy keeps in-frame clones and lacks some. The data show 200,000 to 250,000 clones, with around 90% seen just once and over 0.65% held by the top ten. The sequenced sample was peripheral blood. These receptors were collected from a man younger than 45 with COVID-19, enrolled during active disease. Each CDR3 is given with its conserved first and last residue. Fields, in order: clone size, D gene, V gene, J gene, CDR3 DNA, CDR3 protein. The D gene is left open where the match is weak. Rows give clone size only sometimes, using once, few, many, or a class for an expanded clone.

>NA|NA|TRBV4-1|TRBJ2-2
TGCGCCAGCAGCCAAGCATCCGGGGTGCTGAACACCGGGGAGCTGTTTTTT
CASSQASGVLNTGELFF
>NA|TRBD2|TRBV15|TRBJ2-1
TGTGCCACCAGCAGAGATAAGCGGGGCCCAGGGAATGAGCAGTTCTTC
CATSRDKRGPGNEQFF
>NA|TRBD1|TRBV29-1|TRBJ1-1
TGCAGCGTGGAAACGGACAGGGGCACTGAAGCTTTCTTT
CSVETDRGTEAFF
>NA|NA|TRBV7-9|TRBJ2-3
TGTGCCAGCAGCTTAGTCGGGGGGCTAGATACGCAGTATTTT
CASSLVGGLDTQYF
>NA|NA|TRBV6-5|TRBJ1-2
TGTGCCAGCAGTCCCCGCCCGGACTATGGCTACACCTTC
CASSPRPDYGYTF
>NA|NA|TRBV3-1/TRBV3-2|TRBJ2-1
TGTGCCAGCAGCCAAGGAAGCAGAGGTGAGCAGTTCTTC
CASSQGSRGEQFF
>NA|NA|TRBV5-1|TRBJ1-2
TGCGCCAGCAGCTTGGGAGGCGGCTACACCTTC
CASSLGGGYTF
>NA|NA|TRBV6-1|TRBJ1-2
TGTGCCAGCAGTGAACTCTGGGAGGAGGAGGGCTACACCTTC
CASSELWEEEGYTF
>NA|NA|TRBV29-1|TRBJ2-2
TGCAGCGTTGAGGAGTTGGCCGGGGAGCTGTTTTTT
CSVEELAGELFF
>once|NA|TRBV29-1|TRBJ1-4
TGCAGCGTTGCAGGGGCAACTAATGAAAAACTGTTTTTT
CSVAGATNEKLFF
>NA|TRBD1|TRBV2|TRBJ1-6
TGTGCCAGCAGCTTACAGGGGGCAGATAATTCACCCCTCCACTTT
CASSLQGADNSPLHF
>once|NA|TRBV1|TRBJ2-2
TGCACCAGCAGCCCCGAAACTGGGACAGAGGGAACCGGGGAGCTGTTTTTT
CTSSPETGTEGTGELFF
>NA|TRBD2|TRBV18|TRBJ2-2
TGTGCCAGCTCGTCAAGCGGGGGGGACACCGGGGAGCTGTTTTTT
CASSSSGGDTGELFF
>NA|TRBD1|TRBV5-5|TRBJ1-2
TGTGCCAGCAGCTTGCCAGGGGGAACCTATGGCTACACCTTC
CASSLPGGTYGYTF
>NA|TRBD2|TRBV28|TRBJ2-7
TGTGCCAGCAGTTTAGTTAGCGGGGTCTACGAGCAGTACTTC
CASSLVSGVYEQYF
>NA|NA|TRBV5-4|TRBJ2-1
TGTGCCAGCAGCTCCGGGCCTCTAGCAAGTTCCTACAATGAGCAGTTCTTC
CASSSGPLASSYNEQFF
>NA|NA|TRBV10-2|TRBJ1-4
TGCGCCAGCAGTGCAGGCGTTGCAACTAATGAAAAACTGTTTTTT
CASSAGVATNEKLFF
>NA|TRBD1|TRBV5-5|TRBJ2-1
TGTGCCAGCAGCTTGGAAGGGACAGGGAGGGGGAATGAGCAGTTCTTC
CASSLEGTGRGNEQFF
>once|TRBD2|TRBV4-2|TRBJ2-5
TGTGCCAGCAGCCGAACGACTAGCGGGGCCTACCAAGAGACCCAGTACTTC
CASSRTTSGAYQETQYF
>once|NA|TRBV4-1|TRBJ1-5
TGCGCCAGCAGCCAAGAGGTTGCCCTTCGGAATCAGCCCCAGCATTTT
CASSQEVALRNQPQHF
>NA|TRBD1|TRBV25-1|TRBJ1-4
TGTGCCAGCAGCCCCAGGGGGCAGGGGGATGAAAAACTGTTTTTT
CASSPRGQGDEKLFF
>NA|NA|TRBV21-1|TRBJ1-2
TGTGCCAGCAGCAAAGACGTCAGAACAGTCTTTGGCTACACCTTC
CASSKDVRTVFGYTF
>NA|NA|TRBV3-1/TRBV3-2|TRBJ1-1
TGTGCCAGCAGCCCGTATGGGAGGGTAGGAGCTTTCTTT
CASSPYGRVGAFF
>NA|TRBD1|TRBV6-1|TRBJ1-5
TGTGCCAGCAGTGGCGGGACAGATAGTTTACTCAATCAGCCCCAGCATTTT
CASSGGTDSLLNQPQHF
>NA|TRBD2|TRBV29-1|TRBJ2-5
TGCAGCGTTGTGCGAGCGGGGGTAGGAGTTAATGAGTACTTC
CSVVRAGVGVNEYF
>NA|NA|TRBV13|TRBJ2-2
TGTGCCAGCAGCCTACAGGGTAGGGTGGGCCCTAACCAAAACACCGGGGAGCTGTTTTTT
CASSLQGRVGPNQNTGELFF
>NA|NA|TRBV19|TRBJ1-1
TGTGCCAGTAGTATAGGCAGGGCGAACACTGAAGCTTTCTTT
CASSIGRANTEAFF
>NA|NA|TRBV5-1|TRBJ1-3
TGCGCCAGCAGCTTGGGACAGGACCACTCTGGAAACACCATATATTTT
CASSLGQDHSGNTIYF
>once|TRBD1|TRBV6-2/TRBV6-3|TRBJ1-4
TGTGCCAGCAGCCTCAGGGGGAAAGGTGAAAAACTGTTTTTT
CASSLRGKGEKLFF
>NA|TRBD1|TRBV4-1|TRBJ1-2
TGCGCCAGCAGCCAATATCTAAGGACAGGGGGCGGAATGGAAGACTATGGCTACACCTTC
CASSQYLRTGGGMEDYGYTF
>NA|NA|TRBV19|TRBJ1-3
TGTGCCAGTAGTATTGGCTGGGGGCTTGGAAACACCATATATTTT
CASSIGWGLGNTIYF
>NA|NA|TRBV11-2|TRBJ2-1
TGTGCCAGCAGACCCATTCTAAACTCATACAATGAGCAGTTCTTC
CASRPILNSYNEQFF
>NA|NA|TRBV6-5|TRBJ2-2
TGTGCCAGCAGTTTAACGAACACCGGGGAGCTGTTTTTT
CASSLTNTGELFF
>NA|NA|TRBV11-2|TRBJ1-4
TGTGCCAGCAGCCCAGGACGGGGTAGTGAAAAACTGTTTTTT
CASSPGRGSEKLFF
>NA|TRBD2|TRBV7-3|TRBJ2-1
TGTGCCAGCAGCTTAAAAGCGGGGCGGAACAATGAGCAGTTCTTC
CASSLKAGRNNEQFF
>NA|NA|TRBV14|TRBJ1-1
TGTGCCAGCAGACGACTCTCGCCAACTGAAGCTTTCTTT
CASRRLSPTEAFF
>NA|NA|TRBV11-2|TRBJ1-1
TGTGCCAGCAGCTTAGTCATGAACACTGAAGCTTTCTTT
CASSLVMNTEAFF
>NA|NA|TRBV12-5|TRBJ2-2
TGTGCTAGTGGTTTGTGGGCCGCGAACACCGGGGAGCTGTTTTTT
CASGLWAANTGELFF
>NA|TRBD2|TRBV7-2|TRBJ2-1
TGTGCCAGCAGCACTTCTAGCGGGGGTCACAATGAGCAGTTCTTC
CASSTSSGGHNEQFF
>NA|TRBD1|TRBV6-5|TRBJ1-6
TGTGCCAGCAGCCGGGACAGGCCGTATAATTCACCCCTCCACTTT
CASSRDRPYNSPLHF
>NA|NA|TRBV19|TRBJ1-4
TGTGCCAGTAGTAGGACAGCTAATGAAAAACTGTTTTTT
CASSRTANEKLFF
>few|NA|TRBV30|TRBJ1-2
TGTGCCTGGAGTAAGGGGGCTAACTATGGCTACACCTTC
CAWSKGANYGYTF
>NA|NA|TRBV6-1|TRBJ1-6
TGTGCCAGCAGTGAAGTTTCGATGACCGGGTCTAATTCACCCCTCCACTTT
CASSEVSMTGSNSPLHF